These T cell receptor beta chains were read from a single sample in a study of shared clonotypes between healthy human individuals. Using immunoSEQ multiplex PCR, the repertoire was profiled, and TCRdb retains in-frame clones only, with some absent. The table lists some 1,100,000 clones, about 80% of them singletons. Sequenced material: memory CD4+ T cells from PBMCs. These receptors all stem from a man aged 18 to 35 in good health. Some clones in this sample may be carry-over from other donors' samples. Both conserved end residues are part of each CDR3. D genes are given only for firm matches. The listing skips clone size in some rows; elsewhere it reads once, few, many or a size class.

>TRBV28|TRBJ1-4|16|.|.
TGTGCCAGCAGTTCATTCACCAGGAGCGGGAGGGAAAAACTGTTTTTT
CASSSFTRSGREKLFF
>TRBV7-9|TRBJ2-3|13|.|.
TGTGCCAGCAGCAGACTGCGCACAGATACGCAGTATTTT
CASSRLRTDTQYF
>TRBV10-3|TRBJ1-3|15|.|.
TGTGCCATCAGTGAGTCGAGAGGGTTTGGAAACACCATATATTTT
CAISESRGFGNTIYF
>TRBV7-8|TRBJ1-2|15|TRBD1|.
TGTGCCAGCAGCTTAGGGACAGGGGGCAACTATGGCTACACCTTC
CASSLGTGGNYGYTF
>TRBV6-6|TRBJ1-2|15|.|.
TGTGCCAGCAGTTACGCTTCAGGACCGCACTATGGCTACACCTTC
CASSYASGPHYGYTF
>TRBV28|TRBJ1-4|16|TRBD1|.
TGTGCCAGCAGCTCCTCTGCGGGACAGGGAATAGGAAAACTGTTTTTT
CASSSSAGQGIGKLFF
>TRBV5-4|TRBJ2-1|15|TRBD2|.
TGTGCCAGCAGCTGGGGGACTAAGCGGGAGGGGAAGGAGTTCTTC
CASSWGTKREGKEFF
>TRBV7-9|TRBJ2-1|15|.|once
TGTGCCAGCAGCCCCCGGTCTAGCGCCCACAATGAGCAGTTCTTC
CASSPRSSAHNEQFF
>TRBV5-1|TRBJ2-1|15|.|.
TGCGCCAGCAGCCCCGGGCGCCAGCCCCTCAATGAGCAGTTCTTC
CASSPGRQPLNEQFF
>TRBV28|TRBJ1-3|16|.|.
TGTGCCAGCACCCTTCCCCCGGGGGGTTCTGGAAACACCATATATTTT
CASTLPPGGSGNTIYF
>TRBV4-3|TRBJ2-1|13|.|.
TGCGCCAGCAGCCAAGAGTGGGCTGGTGAGCAGTTCTTC
CASSQEWAGEQFF
>TRBV7-9|TRBJ2-2|16|.|.
TGTGCCAGCAGCTTATGGGGCGCGACCAACACCGGGGAGCTGTTTTTT
CASSLWGATNTGELFF
>TRBV29-1|TRBJ2-7|14|TRBD2|.
TGCAGCGTGAGGACTAGCGGGACCACCTACGAGCAGTACTTC
CSVRTSGTTYEQYF
>TRBV9|TRBJ2-3|15|.|.
TGTGCCAGCAGCGTAACGACTAGACGCACAGATACGCAGTATTTT
CASSVTTRRTDTQYF
>TRBV30|TRBJ1-6|12|.|.
TGTGCCGGAACACAGGGCCCCTCACCCCTCCACTTT
CAGTQGPSPLHF
>TRBV2|TRBJ2-1|15|TRBD2|many
TGTGCCAGCAGGCGGGGACTAGCGAACTACAATGAGCAGTTCTTC
CASRRGLANYNEQFF
>TRBV6-5|TRBJ2-5|15|.|.
TGTGCCAGCAGTTACTCCTTCACCCGGCCAGAGACCCAGTACTTC
CASSYSFTRPETQYF
>TRBV7-2|TRBJ2-2|16|.|.
TGTGCCAGCAGATTTACCGGGACGGAGGCCACCGGGGAGCTGTTTTTT
CASRFTGTEATGELFF
>TRBV6-5|TRBJ1-5|14|TRBD1|.
TGTGCCAGCAGTCCCCTGACAGGGCGTCAGCCCCAGCATTTT
CASSPLTGRQPQHF
>TRBV7-8|TRBJ1-4|14|.|.
TGTGCCAGCAGCCGGATGGGTTCGGGGGAAAAACTGTTTTTT
CASSRMGSGEKLFF
>TRBV5-4|TRBJ1-2|13|.|once
TGTGCCAGCAGCACCGGGTCCATGGATGGCTACACCTTC
CASSTGSMDGYTF